Presented here are 27 T cell receptor beta chains from one specimen sequenced in a study of T cell responses to AZD1222 COVID-19 vaccine. The protocol was immunoSEQ multiplex PCR, while the TCRdb copy is restricted to in-frame clones and leaves out a portion. The table shows 110,000 to 150,000 clones, with around 93% occurring only once. This specimen was peripheral blood, taken on day 0 of AZD1222 vaccination. All receptors come from an adult in good health.

This chain uses TRBV2 with TRBJ1-1; no definite D call. The CDR3 spans 12 residues. V was trimmed by 10 bases and J by 4 bases, leaving 13 bases between them. The germline V gene has CDR1 SNHLY and CDR2 FYNNEI. In DNA form, the CDR3 reads TGTGCCACGGAAAACAGCCTCACTGAAGCTTTCTTT. Its protein is CATENSLTEAFF.

V usage is TRBV4-3 and J usage is TRBJ2-1; 7 positions agree with TRBD1. Germline V gene data show CDR1 as LGHNA and CDR2 as YSLEER. V dropped 8 bases and J dropped 15; count of bases not matched to a gene: 10. The CDR3 sequence is 11 residues long. Here the CDR3 reads CASAIGGQRFF. The DNA of the CDR3 is TGCGCCAGCGCGATAGGGGGCCAAAGGTTCTTC.

A single count supports this clone. This chain links TRBV27 with TRBJ2-2; maybe TRBD1 (5 bases). The germline gives CDR1 MNHEY, CDR2 SMNVEV (reference sequence). The CDR3 sequence is 13 residues long. V was trimmed by 6 bases and J by 4 bases, leaving 9 bases between them. Written as DNA, the CDR3 is TGTGCCAGCAGCTCCACAGGCACCGGGGAGCTGTTTTTT. This encodes CASSSTGTGELFF.

This clone was recorded once. The chain uses TRBV9 and TRBJ1-6; D may be TRBD1 (6 bases). The CDR3 loop spans 16 amino acids. CDR1 SGDLS and CDR2 YYNGEE come from the germline V gene. Trimming took 0 bases from V and 7 from J, leaving 14 bases between them. The CDR3 sequence: CASSVDSGAINSPLHF. The CDR3 DNA follows: TGTGCCAGCAGCGTAGACTCAGGGGCTATAAATTCACCCCTCCACTTT.

The table lists this clone with a few counts. The same CDR3 also results from other DNA sequences found in this sample. The rearrangement joins TRBV14 to TRBJ1-1; D remains unclear. The CDR3 is made up of 13 amino acids. Deletions cut 0 bases from V and 1 base from J, with 3 bases between. CDR1 is SGHDN, CDR2 FVKESK, per germline. The CDR3: CASSQDTNTEAFF. The CDR3 bases are TGTGCCAGCAGCCAAGATACGAACACTGAAGCTTTCTTT. The whole variable domain, filled in from reference TRBV14 and TRBJ1-1, reads EAGVTQFPSHSVIEKGQTVTLRCDPISGHDNLYWYRRVMGKEIKFLLHFVKESKQDESGMPNNRFLAERTGGTYSTLKVQPAELEDSGVYFCASSQDTNTEAFFGQGTRLTVV.

Here the CDR3 DNA reads TGTGCCAGCAGTCAACGGGGGGCGGCGAACACTGAAGCTTTCTTT. It codes for CASSQRGAANTEAFF. This sequence joins TRBV28 and TRBJ1-1; tentative D call: TRBD1 (6 bases). The ends were cut back, 5 bases at V and 1 base at J, with 14 bases in the middle. Germline CDR1 and CDR2: MDHEN and SYDVKM. The CDR3 totals 15 residues. Full variable domain (rest looked up from reference TRBV28 and TRBJ1-1): DVKVTQSSRYLVKRTGEKVFLECVQDMDHENMFWYRQDPGLGLRLIYFSYDVKMKEKGDIPEGYSVSREKKERFSLILESASTNQTSMYLCASSQRGAANTEAFFGQGTRLTVV.

In its sample, this clone was seen once. This chain links TRBV7-3 with TRBJ2-6, with 10 bases identical to TRBD1. This CDR3 comprises 16 residues. V was pared by 5 bases and J by 0 bases, with 1 base of the junction left unmatched. The germline gives CDR1 SGHTA, CDR2 FQGTGA. DNA for the CDR3: TGTGCCAGCAGCCGGACAGGGGGCTCTGGGGCCAACGTCCTGACTTTC. Translating it yields CASSRTGGSGANVLTF.

CDR3 bases: TGTGCCAGCAGCTTGGTCTTTAGCGGGAGTGCAGATACGCAGTATTTT. Translated: CASSLVFSGSADTQYF. The J gene is TRBJ2-3, the V gene TRBV5-4; 9 bases match TRBD2. Unmatched junction bases numbered 6, after V lost 0 bases and J lost 4 bases. The germline gives CDR1 SGHNT, CDR2 YYREEE (reference sequence). The CDR3 is 16 residues long.

This chain links TRBV5-1 with TRBJ2-3, with 9 nucleotides matching TRBD2. CDR1 SGHRS and CDR2 YFSETQ come from the germline V gene. Trimming at V came to 0 bases and at J to 4 bases, leaving 9 bases not matched to a gene. The length of the CDR3 is 17 residues. CDR3 protein: CASSLGGGALRADTQYF. Written as DNA, the CDR3 is TGCGCCAGCAGCTTGGGCGGGGGGGCCCTGCGCGCAGATACGCAGTATTTT.

This chain joins TRBV27 and TRBJ2-2; 9 nucleotides match TRBD1. The CDR3 extends over 18 amino acids. Trimming removed 5 bases from V and 4 bases from J; junction bases left unmatched: 14. CDR1 and CDR2 from the germline V gene are MNHEY and SMNVEV (reference sequence). The CDR3 loop is CASSRAQGALVFTGELFF. CDR3 DNA sequence: TGTGCCAGCAGTAGGGCACAGGGGGCATTGGTTTTCACCGGGGAGCTGTTTTTT.

V usage is TRBV11-2 and J usage is TRBJ1-1; D not certain. From germline, CDR1 is SGHAT and CDR2 FQNNGV. This CDR3 region has 14 residues. Trimming took off 5 bases at V and 0 bases at J, with 10 bases between the two ends. The CDR3 region is CASSRETMNTEAFF. The DNA for the CDR3 is TGTGCCAGCAGCAGGGAAACGATGAACACTGAAGCTTTCTTT.

V and J are TRBV5-6 and TRBJ1-1; D call uncertain. The CDR3 totals 15 residues. The V gene's germline CDR1 is SGHDT and CDR2 YYEEEE. V lost 2 bases, J lost 4 bases, and 15 bases lay in between. CDR3 DNA sequence: TGTGCCAGCAGCTTTGGGAGGGCGGCGTTCACTGAAGCTTTCTTT. Protein: CASSFGRAAFTEAFF.

In this sample, this clone turned up once. The gene calls are TRBV20-1 and TRBJ2-5; D gene uncertain. V was shortened by 3 bases and J by 4 bases, with 3 bases between the two germline ends. The CDR3 sequence is 10 residues long. Germline V lookup: CDR1 DFQATT, CDR2 SNEGSKA (reference sequence). CDR3 bases: TGCAGTGCTAGCCTAGAGACCCAGTACTTC. It codes for CSASLETQYF.

This rearrangement joins TRBV28 to TRBJ1-5; D might be TRBD1 (5 bases). V was pared by 2 bases and J by 9 bases, with 29 bases between. This CDR3 has 19 residues. The germline V gene encodes CDR1 MDHEN and CDR2 SYDVKM. The DNA of the CDR3 is TGTGCCAGCAGTTTAACGGGGATTCTGGGGACGGAGCTAGTTTGGCCCCAGCATTTT. Its translation is CASSLTGILGTELVWPQHF.

This chain connects TRBV18 to TRBJ2-7, with 8 nucleotides matching TRBD1. Germline lookup yields CDR1 KGHSH and CDR2 LQKENI. This CDR3 is 15 amino acids long. The V and J ends lost 5 bases and 3 bases, in that order; junction bases with no gene match: 9. The CDR3 sequence: CASSSSRTGYYEQYF. The CDR3 bases are TGTGCCAGCTCATCGTCCCGGACAGGGTACTACGAGCAGTACTTC.

The chain is built from TRBV7-9 and TRBJ1-2; D gene unclear. Germline CDR1 reads SEHNR; CDR2 reads FQNEAQ (reference sequence). V lost 4 bases to trimming and J lost 4 bases, with 16 bases between them. The CDR3 runs to 15 residues. The CDR3 DNA reads as TGTGCCAGCAGCTCGGACGGCCCGGGATTCTATGGCTACACCTTC. Its protein is CASSSDGPGFYGYTF.

Worth noting for this clone: In the same sample, other DNA sequences code for this CDR3. This chain uses TRBV9 with TRBJ2-7; D possibly corresponds to TRBD2 (5 bases). Trimming removed 0 bases from V and 1 base from J, with 5 bases in between. This CDR3 region has 13 residues. Germline CDR1 SGDLS, CDR2 YYNGEE. CDR3 sequence (DNA): TGTGCCAGCAGCGTAGGAGGGTCCTACGAGCAGTACTTC. Its translation is CASSVGGSYEQYF.

This chain uses TRBV11-1 with TRBJ2-3; D is undetermined. Germline V gene data show CDR1 as SGHAT and CDR2 as FQDESV (reference sequence). The germline V and J ends were trimmed by 3 bases and 4 bases, with 14 bases remaining between them. CDR3 length: 15 residues. The CDR3 here is CASSLGSLSADTQYF. CDR3 bases: TGTGCCAGCAGCTTGGGGTCCTTAAGTGCAGATACGCAGTATTTT.

There are a few counts of this clone. V gene TRBV29-1 combines with J gene TRBJ1-1, with no clear D. The CDR3 consists of 12 residues. The germline V gene has CDR1 SQVTM and CDR2 ANQGSEA. The ends were cut back, 0 bases at V and 10 bases at J, with 12 bases in the middle. The CDR3: CSVEESIRVAFF. Written as DNA, the CDR3 is TGCAGCGTTGAAGAATCAATCCGAGTAGCTTTCTTT.

This clone is a singleton in its sample. The genes are TRBV6-6 and TRBJ1-1; D unresolved. The CDR3 length is 14 residues. The germline V gene has CDR1 MNHNY and CDR2 SVGAGI (reference sequence). V was clipped by 6 bases and J by 1 base, with 12 bases between them. The CDR3 DNA reads TGTGCCAGCAGCTATGGGGAGGAGAACACTGAAGCTTTCTTT. This encodes CASSYGEENTEAFF.

This chain connects TRBV11-2 to TRBJ2-3; 7 bases align to TRBD1. CDR1 is SGHAT and CDR2 is FQNNGV in the germline V gene. The CDR3 runs 14 residues. Unmatched junction bases numbered 4, after V lost 5 bases and J lost 2 bases. The CDR3 reads CASSLGQNTDTQYF. The DNA of the CDR3 is TGTGCCAGCAGCCTGGGACAGAACACAGATACGCAGTATTTT.

This rearrangement joins TRBV5-1 to TRBJ1-1, with 8 bases matching TRBD1. Trimming removed 6 bases from V and 4 bases from J; junction bases left unmatched: 11. From germline, CDR1 is SGHRS and CDR2 YFSETQ. This CDR3 is 15 amino acids long. CDR3 region: CASTLRQGAGTEAFF. The CDR3 region has the DNA TGCGCCAGCACCTTACGGCAGGGGGCCGGCACTGAAGCTTTCTTT.

The rearrangement joins TRBV3-1 (or the pseudogene TRBV3-2) to TRBJ1-3, with D unresolved. CDR1 is LGHDT and CDR2 is YNNKEL in the germline V gene (reference sequence). The CDR3 length is 14 residues. Trimming took 3 bases from V and 1 from J, leaving 7 bases between them. This CDR3 is CASSHASSGNTIYF. The CDR3 coding sequence is TGTGCCAGCAGCCACGCGAGTTCTGGAAACACCATATATTTT.

The J gene is TRBJ2-5, the V gene TRBV28, with D perhaps assigned TRBD1 or TRBD2 (6 bases each). CDR1 is MDHEN and CDR2 is SYDVKM in the germline V gene. V was shortened by 7 bases and J by 3 bases, with 12 bases between the two germline ends. This CDR3 has 13 residues. The CDR3 sequence is CASIPGAEETQYF. The CDR3 coding sequence is TGTGCCAGCATCCCGGGGGCCGAAGAGACCCAGTACTTC.

The rearrangement links TRBV7-3 to TRBJ1-2; perhaps TRBD1 as D (5 bases). The CDR3 totals 15 residues. Germline values: CDR1 SGHTA, CDR2 FQGTGA. V dropped 5 bases and J dropped 6 bases, with 19 bases sitting between them. The CDR3 reads CASSPFPGRPNGYTF. CDR3 DNA sequence: TGTGCCAGCAGCCCCTTTCCAGGGAGACCCAATGGCTACACCTTC.

The chain employs TRBV7-3 and TRBJ2-7; D unresolved. The CDR3 consists of 16 residues. V was cut by 1 base and J by 0 bases, with 13 bases left in between. The germline gives CDR1 SGHTA, CDR2 FQGTGA. CDR3: CASSLNPASSSYEQYF. CDR3 bases: TGTGCCAGCAGCTTAAATCCGGCTTCCAGCTCCTACGAGCAGTACTTC.

This sequence joins TRBV6-5 and TRBJ2-1; 8 nucleotides match TRBD2. Germline trimming cut 8 bases from V and 8 bases from J; bases unmatched to any gene: 14. The CDR3 consists of 15 residues. The V gene's germline CDR1 is MNHEY and CDR2 SVGAGI. DNA for the CDR3: TGTGCCAGCTCCTTGGCCGGGACTAGGGGGGATGAGCAGTTCTTC. Translated: CASSLAGTRGDEQFF.